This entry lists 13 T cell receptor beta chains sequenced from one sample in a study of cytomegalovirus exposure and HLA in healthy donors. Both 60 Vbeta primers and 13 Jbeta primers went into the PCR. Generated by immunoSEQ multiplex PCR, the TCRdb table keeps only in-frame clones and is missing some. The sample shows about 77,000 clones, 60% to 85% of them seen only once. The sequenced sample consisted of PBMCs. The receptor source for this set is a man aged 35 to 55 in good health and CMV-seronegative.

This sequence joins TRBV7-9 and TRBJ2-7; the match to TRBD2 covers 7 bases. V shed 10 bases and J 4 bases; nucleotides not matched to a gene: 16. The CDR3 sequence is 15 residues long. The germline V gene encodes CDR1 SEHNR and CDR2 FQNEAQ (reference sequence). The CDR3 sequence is CATTPLGSGFYEQYF. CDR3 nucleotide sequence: TGTGCCACCACCCCATTGGGTAGCGGGTTTTACGAGCAGTACTTC.

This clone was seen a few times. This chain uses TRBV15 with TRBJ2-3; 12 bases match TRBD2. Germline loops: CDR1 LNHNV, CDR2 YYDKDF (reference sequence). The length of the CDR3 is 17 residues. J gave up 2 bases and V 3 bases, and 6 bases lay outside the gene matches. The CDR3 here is CATSSPRTSGNTDTQYF. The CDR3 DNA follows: TGTGCCACCAGCAGCCCAAGGACTAGCGGGAACACAGATACGCAGTATTTT.

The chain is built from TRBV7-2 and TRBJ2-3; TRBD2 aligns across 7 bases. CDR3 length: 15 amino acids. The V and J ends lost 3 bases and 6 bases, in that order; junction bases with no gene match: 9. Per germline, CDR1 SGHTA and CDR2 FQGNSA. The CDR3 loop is CASSFGGEGYDTQYF. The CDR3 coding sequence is TGTGCCAGCAGCTTTGGAGGGGAGGGCTACGATACGCAGTATTTT.

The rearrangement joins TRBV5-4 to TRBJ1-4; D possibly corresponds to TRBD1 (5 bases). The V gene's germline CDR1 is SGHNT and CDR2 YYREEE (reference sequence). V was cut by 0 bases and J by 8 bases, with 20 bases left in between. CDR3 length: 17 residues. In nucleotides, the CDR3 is TGTGCCAGCAGCTTGGGGGGCAGGGCTCCGGAGGGAGAAAAACTGTTTTTT. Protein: CASSLGGRAPEGEKLFF.

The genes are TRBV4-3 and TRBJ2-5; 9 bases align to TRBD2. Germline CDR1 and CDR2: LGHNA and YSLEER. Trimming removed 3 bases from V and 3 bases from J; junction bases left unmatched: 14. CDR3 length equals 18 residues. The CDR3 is CASSHSAGTSGREETQYF. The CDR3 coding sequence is TGCGCCAGCAGCCATTCAGCGGGCACTAGCGGGCGAGAAGAGACCCAGTACTTC.

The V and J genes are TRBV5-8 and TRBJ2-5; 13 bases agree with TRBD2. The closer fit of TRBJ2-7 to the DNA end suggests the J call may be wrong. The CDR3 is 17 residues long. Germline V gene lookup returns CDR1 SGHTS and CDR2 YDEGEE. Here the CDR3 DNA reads TGTGCCAGCAGCTTGCCTAAGGGGACTAGCGGGAAAAACGAGCAGTACTTC. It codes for CASSLPKGTSGKNEQYF.

CDR3 protein: CSVKTGSSPQHF. The CDR3, as DNA: TGCAGCGTTAAGACAGGGTCATCGCCCCAGCATTTT. The gene calls are TRBV29-1 and TRBJ1-5; 7 bases are shared with TRBD1. CDR3 size: 12 residues. Germline V CDR1 and CDR2: SQVTM, ANQGSEA. The ends lost 5 bases at V and 9 bases at J; junction bases unmatched: 7.

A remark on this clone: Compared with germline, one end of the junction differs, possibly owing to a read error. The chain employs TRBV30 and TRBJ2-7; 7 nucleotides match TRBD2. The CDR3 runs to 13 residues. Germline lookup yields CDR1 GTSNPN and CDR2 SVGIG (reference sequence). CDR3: CAGSELGGGEQYF. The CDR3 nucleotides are TGTGCCGGGAGTGAACTGGGGGGGGGCGAGCAGTACTTC.

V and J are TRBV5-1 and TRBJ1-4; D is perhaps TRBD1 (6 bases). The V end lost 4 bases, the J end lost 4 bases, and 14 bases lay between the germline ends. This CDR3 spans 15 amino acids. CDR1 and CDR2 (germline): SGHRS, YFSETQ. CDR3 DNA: TGCGCCAGCAGCAGGGAAGGGGGTCGTAATGAAAAACTGTTTTTT. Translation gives CASSREGGRNEKLFF.

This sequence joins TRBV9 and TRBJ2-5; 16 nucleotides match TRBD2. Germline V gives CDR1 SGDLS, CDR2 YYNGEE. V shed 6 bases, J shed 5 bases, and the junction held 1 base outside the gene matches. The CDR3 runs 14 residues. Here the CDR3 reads CASTGLAGGETQYF. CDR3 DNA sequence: TGTGCCAGCACGGGACTAGCGGGAGGGGAGACCCAGTACTTC.

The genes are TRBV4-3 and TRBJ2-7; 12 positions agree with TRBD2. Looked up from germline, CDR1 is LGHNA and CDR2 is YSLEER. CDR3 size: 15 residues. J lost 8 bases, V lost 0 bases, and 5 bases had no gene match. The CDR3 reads CASSQDRLAGGQQYF. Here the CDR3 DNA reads TGCGCCAGCAGCCAAGATAGGCTAGCGGGAGGGCAGCAGTACTTC.

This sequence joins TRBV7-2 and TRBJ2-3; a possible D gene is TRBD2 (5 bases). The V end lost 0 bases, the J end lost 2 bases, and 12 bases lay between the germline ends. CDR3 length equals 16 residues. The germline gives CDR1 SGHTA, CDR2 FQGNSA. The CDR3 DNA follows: TGTGCCAGCAGCTTAGCAGGCGGGTTTTCCACAGATACGCAGTATTTT. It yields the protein CASSLAGGFSTDTQYF.

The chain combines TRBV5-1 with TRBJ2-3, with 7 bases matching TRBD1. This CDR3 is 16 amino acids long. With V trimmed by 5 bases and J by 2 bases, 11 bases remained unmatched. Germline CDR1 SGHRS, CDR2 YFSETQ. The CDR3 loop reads CASRRGLADPTDTQYF. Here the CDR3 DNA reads TGCGCCAGCAGAAGGGGGCTAGCAGATCCCACAGATACGCAGTATTTT.